Below are 31 T cell receptor beta chains sequenced from a single sample in a study of blood T cell repertoires in COVID-19. Libraries were prepared by immunoSEQ multiplex PCR; TCRdb keeps only in-frame clonotypes and omits some of them. The data hold 400,000 to 550,000 clones, with 87% observed a single time. The sequencing sample was made of PBMCs or T cells enriched from blood (not recorded which). Receptors originate from a woman younger than 30 with acute COVID-19.

The chain employs TRBV11-2 and TRBJ2-5; weak D call: TRBD2 (6 bases). The CDR3 contains 14 residues. Germline V lookup: CDR1 SGHAT, CDR2 FQNNGV. Trimming left V 7 bases short and J 5 bases short, with 17 bases between. In nucleotides, the CDR3 is TGTGCCAGCACCCCTTTGCGGGGAGAGGAGACCCAGTACTTC. Translating gives CASTPLRGEETQYF.

The rearrangement uses TRBV7-8 and TRBJ2-1, with TRBD2 as a possible D gene (5 bases). V was clipped by 2 bases and J by 10 bases, with 21 bases between them. Germline assignment: CDR1 SGHVS and CDR2 FQNEAQ. The CDR3 runs to 16 residues. In DNA, the CDR3 is TGTGCCAGCAGCTTAAAGTATGTCGCGGTGGGAGAAGAGCAGTTCTTC. As protein: CASSLKYVAVGEEQFF.

This sequence joins TRBV14 and TRBJ2-7; perhaps TRBD1 as D (5 bases). V was shortened by 3 bases and J by 7 bases, with 19 bases between the two germline ends. CDR1 is SGHDN, CDR2 FVKESK, per germline. The CDR3 is made up of 15 amino acids. The CDR3, as DNA: TGTGCCAGCAGCCATCGACCGTTTACAGGAGCGGAGCAGTACTTC. It translates to CASSHRPFTGAEQYF.

The chain joins TRBV9 to TRBJ1-4; D perhaps matches TRBD1 (5 bases). The CDR3 runs to 15 residues. Trimming pared 4 bases from V and 5 bases from J, leaving 15 bases between. Germline V CDR1 and CDR2: SGDLS, YYNGEE. CDR3 nucleotide sequence: TGTGCCAGCAGCCCCCGCGGGGCCAAAAATGAAAAACTGTTTTTT. It is translated as CASSPRGAKNEKLFF.

This chain uses TRBV27 with TRBJ2-1; maybe TRBD2 (5 bases). Germline CDR1 reads MNHEY; CDR2 reads SMNVEV (reference sequence). Trimming removed 4 bases from V and 0 bases from J, with 10 bases in between. CDR3 length equals 15 residues. CDR3 protein: CASSSDSSSYNEQFF. The CDR3 DNA is TGTGCCAGCAGTTCGGACTCGAGCTCCTACAATGAGCAGTTCTTC.

Regarding this clone: This sample also contains other DNA sequences that code for the same CDR3. The chain has TRBV9 and TRBJ2-5; D perhaps matches TRBD2 (5 bases). Trimming took off 0 bases at V and 5 bases at J, with 8 bases between the two ends. Germline CDR1 SGDLS, CDR2 YYNGEE. This CDR3 spans 13 amino acids. CDR3 sequence (DNA): TGTGCCAGCAGCGTAGCGGGGTCCGAGACCCAGTACTTC. It translates to CASSVAGSETQYF.

The rearrangement joins TRBV7-6 to TRBJ1-1; D not certain. The CDR3 totals 15 residues. The V end lost 5 bases, the J end lost 3 bases, and 16 bases lay between the germline ends. Germline V gives CDR1 SGHVS, CDR2 FNYEAQ. CDR3 DNA sequence: TGTGCCAGCAGCCCAACTAGGAGCCGGGACACTGAAGCTTTCTTT. This sequence encodes CASSPTRSRDTEAFF.

The rearrangement links TRBV10-3 to TRBJ1-1; possibly TRBD1 for D (6 bases). V was trimmed by 10 bases and J by 11 bases, leaving 23 bases between them. CDR3 length: 13 residues. Germline V gives CDR1 ENHRY, CDR2 SYGVKD. Written as DNA, the CDR3 is TGTGCCACCCTTCTCTCCGCAGGGGAAGTCGCTTTCTTT. Its protein product is CATLLSAGEVAFF.

The chain combines TRBV7-9 with TRBJ2-1, with TRBD1 identical over 10 bases. V trimming: 1 base; J trimming: 6 bases; junction bases outside the gene matches: 9. Germline V gene data show CDR1 as SEHNR and CDR2 as FQNEAQ (reference sequence). The CDR3 totals 17 residues. The CDR3 region is CASSLDFRDRGLNEQFF. DNA of the CDR3: TGTGCCAGCAGCTTAGATTTCCGGGACAGGGGACTCAATGAGCAGTTCTTC.

The chain carries TRBV7-6 and TRBJ2-7; TRBD1 agrees at 9 bases. CDR1 is SGHVS, CDR2 FNYEAQ, per germline. Trimming took 5 bases from V and 6 from J; bases not matched to a gene: 8. The CDR3 runs 14 residues. The CDR3 DNA reads TGTGCCAGCAGCACGTGGACAGGGGCGGGCGAGCAGTACTTC. Its translation is CASSTWTGAGEQYF.

The chain carries TRBV30 and TRBJ2-5; 11 bases line up with TRBD2. The CDR3 spans 15 residues. Germline CDR1 and CDR2: GTSNPN and SVGIG (reference sequence). V trimming: 3 bases; J trimming: 7 bases; junction bases outside the gene matches: 10. CDR3 DNA sequence: TGTGCCTGGAGGCGACAGGGGACTAGCGGTGGGACCCAGTACTTC. This encodes CAWRRQGTSGGTQYF. The variable domain in full, completed from reference TRBV30 and TRBJ2-5, reads SQTIHQWPATLVQPVGSPLSLECTVEGTSNPNLYWYRQAAGRGLQLLFYSVGIGQISSEVPQNLSASRPQDRQFILSSKKLLLSDSGFYLCAWRRQGTSGGTQYFGPGTRLLVL.

The chain couples TRBV30 to TRBJ1-1; 8 bases are a match to TRBD1. V dropped 7 bases and J dropped 3; count of bases not matched to a gene: 7. Germline values: CDR1 GTSNPN, CDR2 SVGIG (reference sequence). This CDR3 is 13 amino acids long. The CDR3 DNA is TGTGCCTTGGACAGGGCGAAGGACACTGAAGCTTTCTTT. Translating it yields CALDRAKDTEAFF.

The chain recombines TRBV10-1 with TRBJ2-3, with 7 bases matching TRBD2. The length of the CDR3 is 14 residues. CDR1 is WNHNN, CDR2 SYGVQD, per germline (reference sequence). V lost 6 bases to trimming and J lost 2 bases; unmatched junction nucleotides: 5. The CDR3 sequence is CASSGGNPTDTQYF. CDR3 bases: TGCGCCAGCAGCGGGGGGAACCCCACAGATACGCAGTATTTT.

The gene calls are TRBV6-5 and TRBJ1-1, with D unclear. The germline V gene encodes CDR1 MNHEY and CDR2 SVGAGI. Trimming took off 0 bases at V and 4 bases at J, with 12 bases between the two ends. The CDR3 contains 15 residues. The CDR3 protein is CASSYSNLGVTEAFF. For the CDR3, the DNA is TGTGCCAGCAGTTACTCGAATTTAGGAGTCACTGAAGCTTTCTTT.

The chain combines TRBV9 with TRBJ1-5; D might be TRBD1 (5 bases). V lost 4 bases, J lost 3 bases, and 11 bases lay in between. CDR1 is SGDLS, CDR2 YYNGEE, per germline. The CDR3 runs 14 residues. In nucleotides, the CDR3 is TGTGCCAGCAGCCCTGGACAAACCAATCAGCCCCAGCATTTT. Its protein product is CASSPGQTNQPQHF.

This chain links TRBV20-1 with TRBJ1-1; no firm D call. Germline CDR1 and CDR2: DFQATT and SNEGSKA (reference sequence). Deletions cut 2 bases from V and 4 bases from J, with 5 bases between. CDR3 length equals 11 residues. The CDR3 DNA reads TGCAGTGCTAGACGTGTCACTGAAGCTTTCTTT. Its protein is CSARRVTEAFF.

The V gene is TRBV27, the J gene TRBJ1-1; 7 bases are shared with TRBD1. The CDR3 extends over 15 amino acids. Germline V lookup: CDR1 MNHEY, CDR2 SMNVEV (reference sequence). The V and J ends lost 8 bases and 4 bases, in that order; junction bases with no gene match: 13. The CDR3 bases are TGTGCCAGCGTCCCGAGAACAGGGGCGAGCACTGAAGCTTTCTTT. Its translation: CASVPRTGASTEAFF.

V is TRBV4-1 and J is TRBJ1-3; 7 bases are shared with TRBD1. Germline assignment: CDR1 MGHRA and CDR2 YSYEKL. After removal of 0 bases from V and 5 bases from J, the junction contained 7 bases not matched to a gene. The CDR3 has 16 residues. The chain's CDR3 is CASSQDEQGSRNTIYF. Written as DNA, the CDR3 is TGCGCCAGCAGCCAAGATGAACAGGGGAGCCGAAACACCATATATTTT.

V gene TRBV27 combines with J gene TRBJ2-7; possibly TRBD1 for D (7 bases). CDR3 length equals 15 residues. CDR1 and CDR2 (germline): MNHEY, SMNVEV (reference sequence). With 7 bases removed from V and 6 bases from J, the gap between germline ends came to 22 bases. The CDR3 loop reads CASTQGGGGGREQYF. In nucleotides, the CDR3 is TGTGCCAGCACCCAGGGGGGTGGAGGGGGGCGCGAGCAGTACTTC.

The chain joins TRBV29-1 to TRBJ2-7; the D gene is possibly TRBD1 (5 bases). Trimming left V 3 bases short and J 6 bases short, with 15 bases between. Germline V CDR1 and CDR2: SQVTM, ANQGSEA. The CDR3 is 13 amino acids. The CDR3 protein is CSVDGVGVGEQYF. CDR3 bases: TGCAGCGTTGACGGTGTAGGGGTTGGCGAGCAGTACTTC.

V usage is TRBV7-8 and J usage is TRBJ1-2, with D unresolved. V lost 1 base, J lost 6 bases, and 12 bases lay in between. CDR1 SGHVS and CDR2 FQNEAQ come from the germline V gene. This CDR3 comprises 14 residues. The CDR3 region is CASSLVWESDGYTF. In DNA form, the CDR3 reads TGTGCCAGCAGCTTAGTTTGGGAGAGTGATGGCTACACCTTC. The complete variable domain, with remaining parts taken from reference TRBV7-8 and TRBJ1-2, reads GAGVSQSPRYKVAKRGQDVALRCDPISGHVSLFWYQQALGQGPEFLTYFQNEAQLDKSGLPSDRFFAERPEGSVSTLKIQRTQQEDSAVYLCASSLVWESDGYTFGSGTRLTVV.

V usage is TRBV24-1 and J usage is TRBJ2-7, with 7 bases identical to TRBD1. V shed 10 bases, J shed 4 bases, and the junction held 12 bases outside the gene matches. CDR3 length equals 14 residues. Germline loops: CDR1 KGHDR, CDR2 SFDVKD. CDR3 nucleotide sequence: TGTGCCACAAAAACAGGACAGGCTTCTTACGAGCAGTACTTC. Its protein product is CATKTGQASYEQYF.

This chain connects TRBV10-3 to TRBJ1-2; D is possibly TRBD1 (6 bases). The ends were cut back, 6 bases at V and 3 bases at J, with 14 bases in the middle. CDR1 is ENHRY, CDR2 SYGVKD, per germline. This CDR3 is 14 amino acids long. Here the CDR3 reads CAIRGQGQDYGYTF. CDR3 nucleotide sequence: TGTGCCATCAGGGGCCAGGGGCAGGACTATGGCTACACCTTC.

The rearrangement links TRBV5-6 to TRBJ1-3, with D hard to call. Germline lookup yields CDR1 SGHDT and CDR2 YYEEEE. The CDR3 sequence is 13 residues long. The V and J ends lost 4 bases and 0 bases respectively, with 5 bases between them. The CDR3 DNA reads TGTGCCAGCAGCGACACCTCTGGAAACACCATATATTTT. Its protein is CASSDTSGNTIYF.

V gene TRBV4-3 combines with J gene TRBJ2-1, with 9 bases identical to TRBD2. Trimming at V came to 1 base and at J to 6 bases, leaving 13 bases not matched to a gene. The CDR3 loop spans 18 amino acids. The germline CDR1 and CDR2 sequences are LGHNA and YSLEER. In DNA, the CDR3 is TGCGCCAGCAGCCAAGGAGGCTCAGGACTAGCGTTGGGCAATGAGCAGTTCTTC. Translating gives CASSQGGSGLALGNEQFF.

The V gene is TRBV28, the J gene TRBJ1-1; D is unclear. Germline lookup yields CDR1 MDHEN and CDR2 SYDVKM. V dropped 5 bases and J dropped 11 bases, with 15 bases sitting between them. The CDR3 contains 12 residues. CDR3 DNA: TGTGCCAGCAGTCCCCCGCGGTTTAGGGCTTTCTTT. Translating it yields CASSPPRFRAFF.

CDR3 amino acids: CSVAGRRNTEAFF. The CDR3 nucleotides are TGCAGCGTTGCGGGGAGGAGGAACACTGAAGCTTTCTTT. J is TRBJ1-1 and V is TRBV29-1; no reliable D call. Germline V CDR1 and CDR2: SQVTM, ANQGSEA. The V and J ends lost 4 bases and 1 base respectively, with 10 bases between them. The CDR3 contains 13 residues.

This chain uses TRBV9 with TRBJ2-7; 13 bases are a match to TRBD2. Unmatched junction bases numbered 5, after V lost 3 bases and J lost 5 bases. The CDR3 length is 15 residues. Germline CDR1 SGDLS, CDR2 YYNGEE. Written as DNA, the CDR3 is TGTGCCAGCAGCGCAACTAGCGGGAGGGCCCACGAGCAGTACTTC. As protein: CASSATSGRAHEQYF.

J is TRBJ1-1 and V is TRBV29-1; TRBD1 agrees at 9 bases. CDR3 size: 13 residues. Germline CDR1 is SQVTM and CDR2 is ANQGSEA. J lost 5 bases, V lost 2 bases, and 3 bases had no gene match. This CDR3 is CSVERTGETEAFF. CDR3 nucleotide sequence: TGCAGCGTTGAAAGGACAGGGGAAACTGAAGCTTTCTTT.

The V call is TRBV7-8, the J call TRBJ1-1; D perhaps matches TRBD1 (5 bases). The CDR3 is 18 amino acids. The germline V and J ends were trimmed by 4 bases and 1 base, with 22 bases remaining between them. Per germline, CDR1 SGHVS and CDR2 FQNEAQ. DNA of the CDR3: TGTGCCAGCAGCTCCTGGGTGACCGTCGGGGGGGAGAACACTGAAGCTTTCTTT. This translates into CASSSWVTVGGENTEAFF. Based on the CDR3 plus reference TRBV7-8 and TRBJ1-1, the full variable domain is GAGVSQSPRYKVAKRGQDVALRCDPISGHVSLFWYQQALGQGPEFLTYFQNEAQLDKSGLPSDRFFAERPEGSVSTLKIQRTQQEDSAVYLCASSSWVTVGGENTEAFFGQGTRLTVV.

The rearrangement links TRBV9 to TRBJ2-3; TRBD2 agrees at 14 bases. The V gene's germline CDR1 is SGDLS and CDR2 YYNGEE. This CDR3 region has 17 residues. Trimming removed 4 bases from V and 6 bases from J; junction bases left unmatched: 10. CDR3 DNA: TGTGCCAGCAGCTCCCGACTAGCGGGAGGGGGAGTTGATACGCAGTATTTT. Translation gives CASSSRLAGGGVDTQYF.